This is a list of T cell receptor beta chains from one sample in a study of technical replicates of blood from a few donors. TCRdb's table, derived via immunoSEQ multiplex PCR, lists solely in-frame clones and lacks some. Here the sample spans roughly 74,000 clones, roughly nine tenths being singletons. The sequencing input was T cells isolated from PBMCs. Receptor source: a human donor in good health. The CDR3 runs from the conserved cysteine through the conserved F or W. D genes are given only for firm matches. Clone size appears in some rows only: once, few, many, or a class for an expanded clone.

d_gene	abundance	j_gene	v_gene	CDR3aa	CDR3nt
NA	NA	TRBJ1-4	TRBV2	CASSIRDEKLFF	TGTGCCAGCAGTATCCGGGATGAAAAACTGTTTTTT
TRBD2	NA	TRBJ2-7	TRBV18	CASSNGTSDSYEQYF	TGTGCCAGCTCTAACGGGACTAGCGACTCCTACGAGCAGTACTTC
TRBD1	NA	TRBJ2-3	TRBV5-4	CACRGSLSTDTQYF	TGTGCCTGCAGGGGGAGCCTTAGCACAGATACGCAGTATTTT
NA	few	TRBJ1-1	TRBV28	CASRLLGRRGTEAFF	TGTGCCAGCAGATTATTGGGCAGGAGGGGCACTGAAGCTTTCTTT
NA	NA	TRBJ1-1	TRBV7-2	CASSLVAKFLRDRYTEAFF	TGTGCCAGCAGCTTAGTGGCAAAATTTCTCCGAGACAGATACACTGAAGCTTTCTTT
NA	NA	TRBJ1-1	TRBV27	CASSGPTTGWNTEAFF	TGTGCCAGCAGTGGTCCAACGACAGGTTGGAACACTGAAGCTTTCTTT
TRBD1	NA	TRBJ1-1	TRBV6-6	CASSYFTGERAFF	TGTGCCAGCAGTTACTTCACAGGGGAGAGGGCTTTCTTT
TRBD2	once	TRBJ2-7	TRBV11-1	CASSYGTRSFEQYF	TGTGCCAGCAGCTACGGGACTAGGTCCTTCGAGCAGTACTTC
TRBD2	once	TRBJ2-1	TRBV7-2	CASSHRTSGRKHYNEQFF	TGTGCCAGCAGCCATAGGACTAGCGGGAGGAAGCACTACAATGAGCAGTTCTTC
TRBD1	NA	TRBJ1-5	TRBV27	CASSPTGGSNQPQHF	TGTGCCAGCAGTCCAACAGGGGGCAGCAATCAGCCCCAGCATTTT
TRBD2	NA	TRBJ2-7	TRBV9	CASSGGLAGGFSYEQYF	TGTGCCAGCAGCGGCGGACTAGCGGGAGGGTTCTCCTACGAGCAGTACTTC
TRBD2	NA	TRBJ2-7	TRBV5-6	CASSFGLAGAIGATYEQYF	TGTGCCAGCAGCTTTGGACTAGCGGGAGCTATTGGGGCGACCTACGAGCAGTACTTC
TRBD1	NA	TRBJ1-2	TRBV12-5	CASGPLDRQEGYTF	TGTGCTAGTGGTCCGCTGGACAGGCAGGAAGGCTACACCTTC